Below, one T cell receptor beta chain is given with its context. Authors' analysis steps: Reference gene primer amplification yielded estimated nucleated cell counts. Assay used: immunoSEQ multiplex PCR; TCRdb lists only in-frame clones, some missing. V and J calls and clone size are those listed in that table; D and trimming were worked out from the DNA. The sample carries 200,000 to 300,000 clones, approximately 85% recorded once. This specimen comes from a study of blood T cell repertoires in COVID-19. Study-wide context: Whether acute or convalescent, the COVID-19 samples came from the United States, Italy and Spain. Nucleic acid was either cDNA or gDNA, and it came from T cells, B-cell-depleted T cells, or PBMCs.

This CDR3 contains 14 residues. V gave up 3 bases and J gave up 2 bases; unmatched junction bases: 3. The germline gives CDR1 MDHEN, CDR2 SYDVKM. The receptor comes from a human donor in a cohort sampled during active COVID-19. This chain connects TRBV28 to TRBJ2-7; the match to TRBD2 covers 8 bases. What was sequenced was peripheral blood. The CDR3 protein is CASSFGGEAYEQYF. DNA of the CDR3: TGTGCCAGCAGTTTCGGGGGGGAAGCCTACGAGCAGTACTTC.